This T cell receptor beta chain was identified during a study of blood T cell repertoires in COVID-19. The overall study: Acute and convalescent COVID-19 specimens originated in the United States, Italy and Spain. From T cells, B-cell-depleted T cells, or PBMCs came the material, which was cDNA or gDNA.

V dropped 5 bases and J dropped 4 bases, with 15 bases sitting between them. Per germline, CDR1 MDHEN and CDR2 SYDVKM. CDR3 length equals 16 residues. Under the authors' procedure: Amplification from reference gene primers served as the basis for estimated nucleated cell counts. Data came from immunoSEQ multiplex PCR; TCRdb stores just in-frame clones and leaves some out. V and J calls and clone size are copied from that table; D and trimming were computed from the DNA. The table records 200,000 to 250,000 clones, 84% of them present only once. The sequence was collected from a woman between 40 and 50 years old who had recovered from COVID-19. The sequencing sample was made of PBMCs or T cells enriched from blood (not recorded which). V usage is TRBV28 and J usage is TRBJ2-6, with D maybe TRBD1 (5 bases). The CDR3 here is CASSLLLGPGANVLTF. The CDR3 DNA is TGTGCCAGCAGTCTACTTTTGGGGCCCGGGGCCAACGTCCTGACTTTC.